A single sample gave rise to the 24 T cell receptor beta chains below, sequenced in a study of beta chain features in type 1 diabetes. Broader study findings: Type 1 diabetes patients had moderately but significantly shorter TCRB CDR3s in all four CD4+ subsets.

No antigen is known for these receptors. Reverse transcription of all isolated RNA meant that expressed TCRB transcripts were sequenced. Sequencing was performed with immunoSEQ multiplex PCR; in TCRdb, only in-frame clones are kept and a portion is missing. The sample shows hundreds of thousands of clones, 15% of them seen only once. Sequenced material: naive CD4+ T cells from blood. The receptors derive from a young man with type 1 diabetes.

The table lists this clone with a few counts. The gene calls are TRBV23-1 and TRBJ1-1; 8 bases align to TRBD1. TRBV23-1 carries the ORF label, with uncertain function. This CDR3 has 15 amino acids. V lost 4 bases and J lost 3; bases outside the gene matches: 7. For the CDR3, the DNA is TGCGCCAGCAGTCGACAGGGGCGGGAAGACACTGAAGCTTTCTTT. Translating gives CASSRQGREDTEAFF.

V gene TRBV7-2 combines with J gene TRBJ2-7; 10 bases align to TRBD1. J gave up 9 bases and V 6 bases, and 8 bases lay outside the gene matches. Germline V gene lookup returns CDR1 SGHTA and CDR2 FQGNSA. The CDR3 is made up of 13 amino acids. CDR3: CASSRTGTGVQYF. CDR3 nucleotides: TGTGCCAGCAGTCGCACCGGGACAGGGGTGCAGTACTTC. Based on the CDR3 plus reference TRBV7-2 and TRBJ2-7, the full variable domain is GAGVSQSPSNKVTEKGKDVELRCDPISGHTALYWYRQSLGQGLEFLIYFQGNSAPDKSGLPSDRFSAERTGGSVSTLTIQRTQQEDSAVYLCASSRTGTGVQYFGPGTRLTVT.

The rearrangement uses TRBV25-1 and TRBJ2-7; D unresolved. This CDR3 comprises 10 residues. Germline CDR1 reads MGHDK; CDR2 reads SYGVNS. Trimming pared 6 bases from V and 3 bases from J, leaving 3 bases between. In DNA form, the CDR3 reads TGTGCCAGCAGCGGCTACGAGCAGTACTTC. It yields the protein CASSGYEQYF.

The chain combines TRBV29-1 with TRBJ2-1; 7 nucleotides agree with TRBD2. The junction had 12 bases not matched to a gene; V was cut back by 6 bases and J by 1 base. The CDR3 contains 16 residues. Germline-derived CDR1 and CDR2 are SQVTM and ANQGSEA. CDR3 bases: TGCAGCGTCACCCGACTAGCCGCAGGGTCCTACAATGAGCAGTTCTTC. Its translation: CSVTRLAAGSYNEQFF.

This clone was detected a few times. The gene calls are TRBV28 and TRBJ1-5; D remains ambiguous. Germline lookup yields CDR1 MDHEN and CDR2 SYDVKM. The V end lost 5 bases, the J end lost 6 bases, and 8 bases lay between the germline ends. The length of the CDR3 is 12 residues. The CDR3 spells CASSSPSQPQHF. The CDR3 DNA reads TGTGCCAGCAGTAGTCCTAGTCAGCCCCAGCATTTT.

This clone was seen a few times. The chain couples TRBV7-9 to TRBJ2-3; weak D call: TRBD2 (5 bases). Trimming cost V 1 base and J 2 bases, with 10 bases left between them. Per germline, CDR1 SEHNR and CDR2 FQNEAQ (reference sequence). CDR3 length: 15 residues. As DNA, the CDR3 is TGTGCCAGCAGCTTAGGGACTGGACTCACAGATACGCAGTATTTT. Translation: CASSLGTGLTDTQYF. The whole variable domain, remainder taken from reference TRBV7-9 and TRBJ2-3, is DTGVSQNPRHKITKRGQNVTFRCDPISEHNRLYWYRQTLGQGPEFLTYFQNEAQLEKSRLLSDRFSAERPKGSFSTLEIQRTEQGDSAMYLCASSLGTGLTDTQYFGPGTRLTVL.

J is TRBJ2-6 and V is TRBV25-1, with D possibly TRBD2 on 6 matching bases. CDR3 size: 17 residues. In germline, CDR1 is MGHDK, CDR2 SYGVNS. V was trimmed by 5 bases and J by 4 bases, leaving 18 bases between them. The CDR3 DNA follows: TGTGCCAGCAGTCACCCCCGGGGGAGTTCCGGGGCCAACGTCCTGACTTTC. It specifies CASSHPRGSSGANVLTF.

The chain couples TRBV10-3 to TRBJ1-2, with 9 bases matching TRBD1. V was pared by 10 bases and J by 10 bases, with 16 bases of the junction left unmatched. CDR1 and CDR2 from the germline V gene are ENHRY and SYGVKD. The CDR3 totals 14 residues. CDR3 amino acids: CATDPEQGASFYTF. Here the CDR3 DNA reads TGTGCCACAGACCCTGAACAGGGGGCATCTTTCTACACCTTC.

The gene calls are TRBV9 and TRBJ2-2, with D tentatively TRBD1 (7 bases). CDR3 size: 15 residues. Germline lookup yields CDR1 SGDLS and CDR2 YYNGEE. Deletions cut 4 bases from V and 2 bases from J, with 12 bases between. This CDR3 reads CASSPGGINTGELFF. DNA for the CDR3: TGTGCCAGCAGCCCAGGGGGGATCAACACCGGGGAGCTGTTTTTT. The whole variable domain, remainder taken from reference TRBV9 and TRBJ2-2, is DSGVTQTPKHLITATGQRVTLRCSPRSGDLSVYWYQQSLDQGLQFLIQYYNGEERAKGNILERFSAQQFPDLHSELNLSSLELGDSALYFCASSPGGINTGELFFGEGSRLTVL.

This clone was counted only a few times. The rearrangement links TRBV30 to TRBJ2-7; the match to TRBD1 covers 9 bases. Germline trimming cut 3 bases from V and 2 bases from J; bases unmatched to any gene: 5. CDR1 and CDR2 from the germline V gene are GTSNPN and SVGIG (reference sequence). This CDR3 is 14 amino acids long. The CDR3 sequence: CAWRKTGGAYEQYF. The CDR3 DNA is TGTGCCTGGAGGAAGACAGGGGGGGCCTACGAGCAGTACTTC.

This chain joins TRBV11-2 and TRBJ1-1; D gene unclear. This CDR3 has 14 amino acids. The germline gives CDR1 SGHAT, CDR2 FQNNGV. Between the trimmed V and J ends, which lost 0 bases and 8 bases, there was a span of 13 bases. This CDR3 reads CASSLDSGHGEAFF. The CDR3 nucleotides read TGTGCCAGCAGCTTAGATTCTGGGCATGGGGAAGCTTTCTTT.

The chain is built from TRBV7-2 and TRBJ1-1; D unclear. The CDR3 sequence is 14 residues long. V was trimmed by 5 bases and J by 9 bases, leaving 19 bases between them. Per the germline V gene, CDR1 is SGHTA and CDR2 is FQGNSA. CDR3 protein: CASSQEPEGVKAFF. CDR3 nucleotide sequence: TGTGCCAGCAGCCAGGAACCGGAGGGAGTAAAAGCTTTCTTT. Using reference TRBV7-2 and TRBJ1-1 for the parts outside the CDR3, the full variable domain is GAGVSQSPSNKVTEKGKDVELRCDPISGHTALYWYRQSLGQGLEFLIYFQGNSAPDKSGLPSDRFSAERTGGSVSTLTIQRTQQEDSAVYLCASSQEPEGVKAFFGQGTRLTVV.

In its sample, this clone was seen a few times. The chain combines TRBV9 with TRBJ1-2; the D is unclear. The CDR3 has 15 residues. Germline V gene sequence: CDR1 SGDLS, CDR2 YYNGEE. The V gene lost 1 base and the J gene lost 7 bases, with 17 bases spanning the gap. Written as DNA, the CDR3 is TGTGCCAGCAGCGTAAATCCTGTGCGATCCCCTGGCTACACCTTC. It codes for CASSVNPVRSPGYTF. The entire variable domain, with the rest obtained from reference TRBV9 and TRBJ1-2, is as follows: DSGVTQTPKHLITATGQRVTLRCSPRSGDLSVYWYQQSLDQGLQFLIQYYNGEERAKGNILERFSAQQFPDLHSELNLSSLELGDSALYFCASSVNPVRSPGYTFGSGTRLTVV.

The chain recombines TRBV28 with TRBJ2-7; tentative D call: TRBD2 (5 bases). Trimming removed 7 bases at V and 0 bases at J, with 19 bases between. The CDR3 has 16 amino acids. Germline V gene sequence: CDR1 MDHEN, CDR2 SYDVKM. CDR3 nucleotide sequence: TGTGCCAGCACCAACGGAGGCCTGGGGAGCTCCTACGAGCAGTACTTC. It is translated as CASTNGGLGSSYEQYF.

The sample holds a few counts of this clone. V usage is TRBV11-2 and J usage is TRBJ2-1, with TRBD2 matching over 7 bases. V lost 3 bases to trimming and J lost 4 bases; unmatched junction nucleotides: 9. The CDR3 is 16 amino acids. Germline values: CDR1 SGHAT, CDR2 FQNNGV. For the CDR3, the DNA is TGTGCCAGCAGCTTCATAGCGGGCTGGAGTTACAATGAGCAGTTCTTC. This codes for CASSFIAGWSYNEQFF. The complete variable domain, with remaining parts taken from reference TRBV11-2 and TRBJ2-1, reads EAGVAQSPRYKIIEKRQSVAFWCNPISGHATLYWYQQILGQGPKLLIQFQNNGVVDDSQLPKDRFSAERLKGVDSTLKIQPAKLEDSAVYLCASSFIAGWSYNEQFFGPGTRLTVL.

This clone was seen a few times. V is TRBV18 and J is TRBJ2-3; the match to TRBD1 covers 7 bases. CDR3 size: 17 residues. Germline V lookup: CDR1 KGHSH, CDR2 LQKENI. V gave up 4 bases and J gave up 3 bases; unmatched junction bases: 13. Here the CDR3 DNA reads TGTGCCAGCTCACTGTCCGCACAGGGGAGTAGAACAGATACGCAGTATTTT. Translating it yields CASSLSAQGSRTDTQYF.

J is TRBJ2-3 and V is TRBV2; 9 positions match TRBD2. The germline V gene has CDR1 SNHLY and CDR2 FYNNEI. V lost 6 bases, J lost 2 bases, and 6 bases stayed unmatched. The CDR3 is made up of 15 amino acids. This chain's CDR3 is CASRDTSGFTDTQYF. CDR3 DNA sequence: TGTGCCAGCAGGGATACTAGCGGGTTCACAGATACGCAGTATTTT.

This clone has more than one count but fewer than ten. The chain carries TRBV6-5 and TRBJ2-7, with 9 positions matching TRBD1. Trimming took 2 bases from V and 2 from J; bases not matched to a gene: 7. In germline, CDR1 is MNHEY, CDR2 SVGAGI. This CDR3 has 16 residues. The CDR3, as DNA: TGTGCCAGCAGTTACGGTGCGGGACAGGGCCCCTACGAGCAGTACTTC. This sequence encodes CASSYGAGQGPYEQYF.

The chain carries TRBV7-9 and TRBJ1-4, with 9 bases identical to TRBD1. The CDR3 extends over 17 amino acids. The V and J ends lost 0 bases and 8 bases, in that order; junction bases with no gene match: 10. Looked up from germline, CDR1 is SEHNR and CDR2 is FQNEAQ (reference sequence). In nucleotides, the CDR3 is TGTGCCAGCAGCTTAGCTGACAGGGGGAGAGGTTACGAAAAACTGTTTTTT. Protein sequence: CASSLADRGRGYEKLFF.

This clone was seen a handful of times. The chain uses TRBV18 and TRBJ2-7; 11 nucleotides match TRBD1. J lost 2 bases, V lost 5 bases, and 2 bases had no gene match. Per the germline V gene, CDR1 is KGHSH and CDR2 is LQKENI. The CDR3 spans 14 residues. This CDR3 is CASSSGQGAYEQYF. Here the CDR3 DNA reads TGTGCCAGCTCATCGGGACAGGGGGCCTACGAGCAGTACTTC. The variable domain in full, completed from reference TRBV18 and TRBJ2-7, reads NAGVMQNPRHLVRRRGQEARLRCSPMKGHSHVYWYRQLPEEGLKFMVYLQKENIIDESGMPKERFSAEFPKEGPSILRIQQVVRGDSAAYFCASSSGQGAYEQYFGPGTRLTVT.

The rearrangement uses TRBV19 and TRBJ2-1; 9 bases agree with TRBD1. CDR1 is LNHDA and CDR2 is SQIVND in the germline V gene (reference sequence). The CDR3 is made up of 13 amino acids. J gave up 9 bases and V 11 bases, and 11 bases lay outside the gene matches. CDR3: CASVDRGVGEQFF. The CDR3, as DNA: TGTGCCTCTGTGGACAGGGGAGTTGGTGAGCAGTTCTTC.

The J gene is TRBJ2-3, the V gene TRBV7-9; TRBD1 might be the D (6 bases). The CDR3 consists of 13 residues. Trimming stripped 1 base from V and 9 bases from J, with 11 bases between. Germline V gene data show CDR1 as SEHNR and CDR2 as FQNEAQ (reference sequence). CDR3 in amino acids: CASSLDQGSTQYF. CDR3 in DNA: TGTGCCAGCAGCTTAGACCAGGGGTCGACGCAGTATTTT.

This clone was seen more than once but under ten times. The rearrangement links TRBV25-1 to TRBJ1-1; 7 bases fit TRBD1. The CDR3 runs to 15 residues. The V and J ends lost 8 bases and 8 bases, in that order; junction bases with no gene match: 17. Germline CDR1 reads MGHDK; CDR2 reads SYGVNS. For the CDR3, the DNA is TGTGCCAGCGGAGGGCCGACAGGGTCTCTGCCGGAAGCTTTCTTT. This gives the protein CASGGPTGSLPEAFF.

The gene calls are TRBV19 and TRBJ2-3; possibly TRBD2 for D (6 bases). The CDR3 covers 14 residues. Germline values: CDR1 LNHDA, CDR2 SQIVND (reference sequence). V lost 6 bases to trimming and J lost 2 bases, with 12 bases between them. CDR3 region: CASRKGGLTDTQYF. For the CDR3, the DNA is TGTGCCAGTAGAAAAGGAGGGCTCACAGATACGCAGTATTTT.